The sequence of this T cell receptor beta chain was determined in a study of cytomegalovirus exposure and HLA in healthy donors. This clone was detected once. Its antigen is unidentified. The PCR ran on 60 Vbeta and 13 Jbeta primers. In the original workflow: Approximately 12 million of the roughly 80 million unique TCR beta chains counted in a later analysis were shared. Libraries were prepared by immunoSEQ multiplex PCR; TCRdb keeps only in-frame clonotypes and omits some of them. V, J and clone size were drawn from that table, and D and trimming were deduced from the DNA. This table has roughly 160,000 clones, roughly 70% appearing once. Findings and caveats of the study: In a later analysis, TCR association rates varied by HLA locus: DRB1 most, HLA-C fewest. The analysis excluded some indistinguishable V segments, including TRBV6-2 and TRBV6-3. High specificity and sensitivity for cytomegalovirus status were reported for the classifier.

Trimming cost V 7 bases and J 8 bases, with 12 bases left between them. The CDR3 is 13 amino acids. The germline CDR1 and CDR2 sequences are MNHEY and SVGAGI. This rearrangement joins TRBV6-5 to TRBJ1-6, with D possibly matching TRBD1 (5 bases). The sequenced sample consisted of PBMCs. This receptor was obtained from a woman between 18 and 29 years old in good health and CMV-seropositive. The CDR3 coding sequence is TGTGCCAGCACCCTATGGGGGGATTCACCCCTCCACTTT. This gives the protein CASTLWGDSPLHF.